The clone carrying this T cell receptor beta chain was recorded a few times. Its antigen is unknown. TCRdb's table, derived via immunoSEQ multiplex PCR, lists solely in-frame clones and lacks some. The table lists about 76,000 clones, approximately 80% of them singletons. The sample comes from a study of radiotherapy plus CTLA-4 blockade in lung cancer. Study-level information: Of the patients, about 18% showed objective responses and approximately 34% attained disease control.

Trimming cost V 1 base and J 4 bases, with 7 bases left between them. Germline CDR1 is SGHTA and CDR2 is FQGNSA. CDR3 length equals 14 residues. The study's findings and limits: Early blood T cell clone dynamics, with interferon-beta, were reported to best predict response.

V is TRBV7-2 and J is TRBJ2-2, with D perhaps TRBD1 or TRBD2 (5 bases each). The sample here was peripheral blood, taken from a patient treated with radiotherapy plus ipilimumab. This sequence originates from a human donor with non-small cell lung cancer who had stable disease on radiotherapy plus ipilimumab. Here the CDR3 DNA reads TGTGCCAGCAGCTTAGGGGGGAGCACCGGGGAGCTGTTTTTT. Translated, it gives CASSLGGSTGELFF.